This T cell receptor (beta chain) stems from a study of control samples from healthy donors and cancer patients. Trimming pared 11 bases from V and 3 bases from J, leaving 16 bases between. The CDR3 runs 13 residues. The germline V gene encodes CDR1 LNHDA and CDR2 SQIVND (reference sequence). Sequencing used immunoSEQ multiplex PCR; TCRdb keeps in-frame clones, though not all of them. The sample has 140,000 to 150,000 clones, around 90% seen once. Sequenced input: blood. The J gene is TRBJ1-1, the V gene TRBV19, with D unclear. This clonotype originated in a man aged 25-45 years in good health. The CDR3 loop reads CAVRREDYTEAFF. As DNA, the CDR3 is TGTGCCGTTAGGAGGGAGGATTACACTGAAGCTTTCTTT.